This TCR beta chain comes out of a study of T cells in Graves' hyperthyroidism and ophthalmopathy. Notes on the study in general: Most thyroid clonotypes that were expanded above 0.001 also turned up in blood.

There are many counts of this clonotype. The antigen is undetermined. The sample, blood from the first hyperthyroidism diagnosis, precedes any ophthalmopathy symptoms. Regions amplified from RNA transcripts were the TCR beta CDR3 regions. HTBI primers drove first-round RT-PCR of the TCR CDR3. TCRdb analysed the multiplex PCR reads with MiXCR anew, one entry per CDR3 protein. The table lists about 770,000 distinct CDR3 sequences, approximately 18% of them singletons. This TCR was sampled from a woman aged 45 to 65 with Graves' hyperthyroidism that later progressed to Graves' ophthalmopathy. The specimen was blood.

CDR3 sequence reads: CASSRGSVGDTQYF. The DNA of the CDR3 is TGTGCCAGCAGTCGGGGGTCGGTAGGAGATACGCAGTATTTT. The rearrangement links TRBV11-3 to TRBJ2-3; tentatively, D is TRBD2 (6 bases). Germline assignment: CDR1 SGHNT and CDR2 YENEEA. The V end was cut by 6 bases, the J end by 5 bases, with 15 bases between. The CDR3 totals 14 residues.